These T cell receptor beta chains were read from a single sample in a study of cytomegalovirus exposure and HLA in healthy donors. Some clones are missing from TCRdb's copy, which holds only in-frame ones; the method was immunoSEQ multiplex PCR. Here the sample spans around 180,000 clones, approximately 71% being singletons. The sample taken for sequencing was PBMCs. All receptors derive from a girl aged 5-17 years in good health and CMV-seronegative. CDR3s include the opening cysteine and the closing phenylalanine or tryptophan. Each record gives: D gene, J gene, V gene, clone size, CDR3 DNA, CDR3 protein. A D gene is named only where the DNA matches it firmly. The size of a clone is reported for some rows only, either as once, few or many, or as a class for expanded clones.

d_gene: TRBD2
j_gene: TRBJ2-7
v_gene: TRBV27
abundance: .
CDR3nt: TGTGCCAGCAGTCCACGGGGGGGAACTAGCTCCTACGAGCAGTACTTC
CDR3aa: CASSPRGGTSSYEQYF

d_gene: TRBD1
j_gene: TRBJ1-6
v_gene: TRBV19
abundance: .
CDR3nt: TGTGCCAGTAGTCCAGCGGGACAGGGGAGGCATTCACCCCTCCACTTT
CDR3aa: CASSPAGQGRHSPLHF

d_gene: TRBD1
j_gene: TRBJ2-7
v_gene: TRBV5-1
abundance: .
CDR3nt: TGCGCCAGCCAGAGGGACAGGGTCTACGAGCAGTACTTC
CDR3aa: CASQRDRVYEQYF

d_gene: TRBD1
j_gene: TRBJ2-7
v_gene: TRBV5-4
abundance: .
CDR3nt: TGTGCCAGCAGCAAGACAGGGTTTCGCTACGAGCAGTACTTC
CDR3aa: CASSKTGFRYEQYF

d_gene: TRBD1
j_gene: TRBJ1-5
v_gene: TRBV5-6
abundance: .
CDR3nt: TGTGCCAGCAGCTTCGGACAGGGATTATCGAGGGGCAATCAGCCCCAGCATTTT
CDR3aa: CASSFGQGLSRGNQPQHF

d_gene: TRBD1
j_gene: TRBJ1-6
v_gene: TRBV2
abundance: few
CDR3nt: TGTGCCAGCAGTGTGCCTGACAGGGCCAATTCACCCCTCCACTTT
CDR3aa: CASSVPDRANSPLHF

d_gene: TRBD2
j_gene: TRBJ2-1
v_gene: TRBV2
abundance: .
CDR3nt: TGTGCCAGCAGTCAGCGGGGGGCCCTGATTGAGCAGTTCTTC
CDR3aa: CASSQRGALIEQFF

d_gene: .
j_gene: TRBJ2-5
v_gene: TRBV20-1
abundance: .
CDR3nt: TGCAGTGCTGCGGGTTGGACCCAGTACTTC
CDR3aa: CSAAGWTQYF

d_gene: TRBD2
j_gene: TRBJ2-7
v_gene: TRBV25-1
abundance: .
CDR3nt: TGTGCCAGCAGCGGGGGGGGACCGGGGACAAGCGAGCAGTACTTC
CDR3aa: CASSGGGPGTSEQYF

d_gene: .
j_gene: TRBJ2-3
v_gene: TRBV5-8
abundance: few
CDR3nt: TGTGCCAGCAGCTTGGGGAGGGGTGCCACAGATACGCAGTATTTT
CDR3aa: CASSLGRGATDTQYF

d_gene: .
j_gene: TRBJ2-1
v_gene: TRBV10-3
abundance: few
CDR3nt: TGTGCCATCAGTGATAGGGGGTTGACCTACAATGAGCAGTTCTTC
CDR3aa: CAISDRGLTYNEQFF

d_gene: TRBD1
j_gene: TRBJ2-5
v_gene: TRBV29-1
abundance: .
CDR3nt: TGCAGCGTTGGGACAGGGCGGACCCAGTACTTC
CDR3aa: CSVGTGRTQYF

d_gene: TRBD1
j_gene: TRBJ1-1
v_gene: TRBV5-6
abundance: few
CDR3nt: TGTGCCAGCAGCTGGACAGGGGTGGGGGACACTGAAGCTTTCTTT
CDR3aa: CASSWTGVGDTEAFF

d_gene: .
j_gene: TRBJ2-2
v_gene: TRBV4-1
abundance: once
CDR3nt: TGCGCCAGCAGCCACCTGGGCATCGAGCTGAACACCGGGGAGCTGTTTTTT
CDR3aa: CASSHLGIELNTGELFF

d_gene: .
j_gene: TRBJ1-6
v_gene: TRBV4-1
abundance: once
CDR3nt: TGCGCCAGCAGCCCAGGCGGGCTGCGAGAGTGGAATTCACCCCTCCACTTT
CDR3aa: CASSPGGLREWNSPLHF

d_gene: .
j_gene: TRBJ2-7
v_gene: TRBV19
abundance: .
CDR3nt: TGTGCCAGTAGTATCGTCGCAGGGCCGGGCGAGCAGTACTTC
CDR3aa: CASSIVAGPGEQYF

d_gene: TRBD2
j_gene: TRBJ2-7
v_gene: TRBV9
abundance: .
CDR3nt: TGTGCCAGCAGCGCAGACAGAGGGACTAGCGGGCCATACGAGCAGTACTTC
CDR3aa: CASSADRGTSGPYEQYF

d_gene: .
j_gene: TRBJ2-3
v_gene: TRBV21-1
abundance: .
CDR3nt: TGTGCCAGCAGCAAAAACAGGGGAGATACGCAGTATTTT
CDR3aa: CASSKNRGDTQYF

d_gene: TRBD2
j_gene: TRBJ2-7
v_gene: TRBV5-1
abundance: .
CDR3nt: TGCGCCAGCAGCTGGACTAGCGGGGATTCCTACGAGCAGTACTTC
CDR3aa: CASSWTSGDSYEQYF

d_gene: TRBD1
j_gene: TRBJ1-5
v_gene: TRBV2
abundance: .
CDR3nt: TGTGCCAGCAGTACCACAGGGGTCAATCAGCCCCAGCATTTT
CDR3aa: CASSTTGVNQPQHF

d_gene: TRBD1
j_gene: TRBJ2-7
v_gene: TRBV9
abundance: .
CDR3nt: TGTGCCAGCAGCGTCGGCGGGACAGGCCTCTACGAGCAGTACTTC
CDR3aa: CASSVGGTGLYEQYF

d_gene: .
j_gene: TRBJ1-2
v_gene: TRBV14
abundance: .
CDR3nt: TGTGCCAGCAGCCAAGATTGGGGACTAGGAGGCTACACCTTC
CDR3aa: CASSQDWGLGGYTF

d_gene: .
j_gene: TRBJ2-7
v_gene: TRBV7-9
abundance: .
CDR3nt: TGTGCCAGCAGCTCAATTGGCGCCAGGGGCCCCTACGAGCAGTACTTC
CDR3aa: CASSSIGARGPYEQYF

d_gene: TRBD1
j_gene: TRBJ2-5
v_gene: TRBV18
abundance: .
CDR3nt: TGTGCCAGCTCACCAGGACAGGGATGGACCCAGTACTTC
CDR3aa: CASSPGQGWTQYF

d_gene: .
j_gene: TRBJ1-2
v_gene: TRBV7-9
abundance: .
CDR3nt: TGTGCCAGCAGCTTGCATGCCAATTGGGGCGAGAACTATGGCTACACCTTC
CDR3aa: CASSLHANWGENYGYTF

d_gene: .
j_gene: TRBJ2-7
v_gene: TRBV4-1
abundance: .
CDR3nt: TGCGCCAGCAGCCAAGACGGCCAGGGCTTTACCTACGAGCAGTACTTC
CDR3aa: CASSQDGQGFTYEQYF

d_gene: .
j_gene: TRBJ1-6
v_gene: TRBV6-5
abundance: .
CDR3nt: TGTGCCAGCGAAGGGGGGGTAAATTCACCCCTCCACTTT
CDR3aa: CASEGGVNSPLHF

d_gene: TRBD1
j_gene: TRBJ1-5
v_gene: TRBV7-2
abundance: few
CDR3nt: TGTGCCAGCAGCGAACAGGGGGGAGGTAATCAGCCCCAGCATTTT
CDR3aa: CASSEQGGGNQPQHF

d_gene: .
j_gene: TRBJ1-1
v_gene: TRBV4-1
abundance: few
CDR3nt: TGCGCCAGCAGCCATCCCGGGGGGAACACTGAAGCTTTCTTT
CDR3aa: CASSHPGGNTEAFF

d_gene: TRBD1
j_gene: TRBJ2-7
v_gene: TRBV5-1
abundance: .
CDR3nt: TGCGCCAGCAGCTTGGGTACCCAGGGGGCGGACGAGCAGTACTTC
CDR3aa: CASSLGTQGADEQYF

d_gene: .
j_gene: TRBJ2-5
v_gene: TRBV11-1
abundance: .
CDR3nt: TGTGCCAGCAGCCTGGGCCAGGGGCGAGAGACCCAGTACTTC
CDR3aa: CASSLGQGRETQYF

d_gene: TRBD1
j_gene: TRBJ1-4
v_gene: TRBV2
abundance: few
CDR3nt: TGTGCCAGCATTTCTCCACAGGGGAATGAAAAACTGTTTTTT
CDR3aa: CASISPQGNEKLFF

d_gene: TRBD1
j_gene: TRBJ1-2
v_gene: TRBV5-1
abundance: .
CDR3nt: TGCGCCAGCAGCTTGGTGGCCGGACAGGGCGACTATGGCTACACCTTC
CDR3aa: CASSLVAGQGDYGYTF

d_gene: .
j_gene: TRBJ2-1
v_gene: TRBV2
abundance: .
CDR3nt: TGTGCCAGCACACTTTACAATGAGCAGTTCTTC
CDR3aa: CASTLYNEQFF

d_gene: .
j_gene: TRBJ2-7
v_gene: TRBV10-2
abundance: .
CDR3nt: TGCGCCAGCAGTGACAGTTACGAGCAGTACTTC
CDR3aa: CASSDSYEQYF

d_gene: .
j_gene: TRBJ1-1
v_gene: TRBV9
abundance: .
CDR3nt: TGTGCCAGCAGCGTAGACGAAGGGGTGAGCACTGAAGCTTTCTTT
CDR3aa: CASSVDEGVSTEAFF

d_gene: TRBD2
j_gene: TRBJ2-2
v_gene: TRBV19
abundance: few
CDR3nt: TGTGCCAGTAGAACTAGCGGGCGAGGAATCGGGGAGCTGTTTTTT
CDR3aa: CASRTSGRGIGELFF

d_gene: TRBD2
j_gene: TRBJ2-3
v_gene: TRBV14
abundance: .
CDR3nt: TGTGCCAGCAGCCAACTAGCGGGGGGGACAGATACGCAGTATTTT
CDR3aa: CASSQLAGGTDTQYF

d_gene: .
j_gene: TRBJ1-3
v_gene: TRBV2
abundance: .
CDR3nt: TGTGCCAGCAGCCTTACAGGCGACTCTGGAAACACCATATATTTT
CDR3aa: CASSLTGDSGNTIYF

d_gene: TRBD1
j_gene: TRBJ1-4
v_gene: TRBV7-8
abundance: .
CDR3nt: TGTGCCAGCAGTGAATGGGACAGGGTTGGAGAAAAACTGTTTTTT
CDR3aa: CASSEWDRVGEKLFF

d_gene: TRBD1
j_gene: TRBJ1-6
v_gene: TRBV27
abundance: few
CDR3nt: TGTGCCAGCAGTCAGGAATTTGGACAGGGAATCTACCCCCTAGATAATTCACCCCTCCACTTT
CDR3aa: CASSQEFGQGIYPLDNSPLHF

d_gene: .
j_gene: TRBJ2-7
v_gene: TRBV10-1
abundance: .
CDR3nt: TGCGCCAGCAGGCAGGGGACGGGAGAGCAGTACTTC
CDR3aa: CASRQGTGEQYF

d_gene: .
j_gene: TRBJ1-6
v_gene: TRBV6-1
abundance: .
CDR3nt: TGTGCCCACGACTCAAATAATTCACCCCTCCACTTT
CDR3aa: CAHDSNNSPLHF

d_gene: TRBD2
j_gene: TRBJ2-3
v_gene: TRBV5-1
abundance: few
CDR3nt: TGCGCCAGCAGCTTGGCTACTAGCGGGATCCGCACAGATACGCAGTATTTT
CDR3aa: CASSLATSGIRTDTQYF

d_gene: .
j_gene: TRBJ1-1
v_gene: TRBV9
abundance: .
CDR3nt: TGTGCCAGCAGCGAGACCGGGGGAGGCATGAACACTGAAGCTTTCTTT
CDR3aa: CASSETGGGMNTEAFF